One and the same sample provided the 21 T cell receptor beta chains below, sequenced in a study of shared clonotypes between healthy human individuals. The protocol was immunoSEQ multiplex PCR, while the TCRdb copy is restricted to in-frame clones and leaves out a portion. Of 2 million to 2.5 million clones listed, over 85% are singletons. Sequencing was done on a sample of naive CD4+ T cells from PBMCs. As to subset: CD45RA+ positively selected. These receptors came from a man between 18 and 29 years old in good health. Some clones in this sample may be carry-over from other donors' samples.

CDR3 sequence reads: CASSLGGQNSNQPQHF. CDR3 bases: TGTGCCAGCAGCTTGGGAGGACAGAATAGCAATCAGCCCCAGCATTTT. This rearrangement joins TRBV7-9 to TRBJ1-5, with a tentative D call TRBD1 (6 bases). V lost 3 bases and J 0 bases, leaving 12 bases between the germline ends. CDR3 length: 16 residues. Germline assignment: CDR1 SEHNR and CDR2 FQNEAQ (reference sequence).

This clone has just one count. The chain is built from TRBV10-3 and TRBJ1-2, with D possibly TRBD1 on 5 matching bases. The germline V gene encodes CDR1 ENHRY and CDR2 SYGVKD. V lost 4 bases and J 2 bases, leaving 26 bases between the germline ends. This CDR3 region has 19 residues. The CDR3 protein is CAISALRGGSPMRNYGYTF. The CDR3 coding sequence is TGTGCCATCAGTGCCCTACGGGGGGGGTCCCCGATGCGCAACTATGGCTACACCTTC.

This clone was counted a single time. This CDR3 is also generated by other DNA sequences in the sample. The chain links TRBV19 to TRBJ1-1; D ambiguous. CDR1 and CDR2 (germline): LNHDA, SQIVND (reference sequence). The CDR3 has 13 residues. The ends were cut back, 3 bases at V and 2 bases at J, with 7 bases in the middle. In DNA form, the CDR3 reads TGTGCCAGTAGTATTTTGGGAAACACTGAAGCTTTCTTT. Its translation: CASSILGNTEAFF.

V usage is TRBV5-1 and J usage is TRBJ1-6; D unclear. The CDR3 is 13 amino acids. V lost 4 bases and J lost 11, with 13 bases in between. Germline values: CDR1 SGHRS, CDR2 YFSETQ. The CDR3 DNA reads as TGCGCCAGCAGCCACGCCCTTGGGGCACCCCTCCACTTT. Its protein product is CASSHALGAPLHF.

CDR3 coding DNA: TGTGCCAGCAGCTTAGCAGGGAACGAGCAGTACTTC. It translates to CASSLAGNEQYF. The chain has TRBV11-2 and TRBJ2-7, with TRBD1 as a possible D gene (5 bases). Germline V gene data show CDR1 as SGHAT and CDR2 as FQNNGV. V was clipped by 1 base and J by 5 bases, with 6 bases between them. The CDR3 covers 12 residues.

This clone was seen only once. The CDR3 nucleotides read TGCGCCAGCAGCTTGGGGGCGACTAGCGGAGATACGCAGTATTTT. The encoded protein is CASSLGATSGDTQYF. The J gene is TRBJ2-3, the V gene TRBV5-1; 9 bases agree with TRBD2. The germline gives CDR1 SGHRS, CDR2 YFSETQ. The J segment lost 5 bases and the V segment lost 0 bases, leaving 4 bases of the junction unmatched. The CDR3 has 15 amino acids.

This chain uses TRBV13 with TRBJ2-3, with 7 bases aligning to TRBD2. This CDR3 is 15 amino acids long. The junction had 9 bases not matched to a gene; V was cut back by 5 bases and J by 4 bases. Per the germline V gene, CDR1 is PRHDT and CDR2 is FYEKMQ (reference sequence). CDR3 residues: CASSPLGRAADTQYF. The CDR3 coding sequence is TGTGCCAGCAGCCCCCTGGGGAGGGCCGCAGATACGCAGTATTTT.

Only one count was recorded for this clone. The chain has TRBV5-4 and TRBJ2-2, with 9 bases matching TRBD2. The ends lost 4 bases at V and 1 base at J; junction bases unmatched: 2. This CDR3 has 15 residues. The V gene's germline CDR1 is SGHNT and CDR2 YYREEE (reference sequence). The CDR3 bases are TGTGCCAGCAGCCTAGCGGGACAGAACACCGGGGAGCTGTTTTTT. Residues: CASSLAGQNTGELFF.

In nucleotides, the CDR3 is TGTGCCAGCAGTTTTCCCAGGGTAGGCTACAATGAGCAGTTCTTC. As protein: CASSFPRVGYNEQFF. The genes are TRBV28 and TRBJ2-1; TRBD1 is a possible D gene (5 bases). V was shortened by 3 bases and J by 3 bases, with 12 bases between the two germline ends. Germline values: CDR1 MDHEN, CDR2 SYDVKM. This CDR3 region has 15 residues.

CDR3 DNA: TGTGCCAGCAGTCCTCGGGACAGGGGTCTTCAGCAGTTCTTC. As protein: CASSPRDRGLQQFF. The chain recombines TRBV6-5 with TRBJ2-1, with 10 bases aligning to TRBD1. Germline V gene lookup returns CDR1 MNHEY and CDR2 SVGAGI. Losses at the gene ends were 5 bases for V and 11 bases for J; bases not matched to a gene: 9. The CDR3 totals 14 residues.

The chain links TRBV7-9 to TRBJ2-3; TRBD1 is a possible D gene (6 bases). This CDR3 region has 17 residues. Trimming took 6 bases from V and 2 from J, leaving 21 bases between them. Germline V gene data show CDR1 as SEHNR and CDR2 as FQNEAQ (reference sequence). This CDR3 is CASRGRRQENSTDTQYF. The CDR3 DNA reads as TGTGCCAGCAGGGGAAGGAGACAGGAGAATTCCACAGATACGCAGTATTTT.

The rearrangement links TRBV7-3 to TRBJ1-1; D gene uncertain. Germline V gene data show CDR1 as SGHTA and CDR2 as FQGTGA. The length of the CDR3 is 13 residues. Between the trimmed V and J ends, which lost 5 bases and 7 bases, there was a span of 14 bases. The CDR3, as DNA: TGTGCCAGCAGCCCCCGGGCGGACGGTGAAGCTTTCTTT. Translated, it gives CASSPRADGEAFF. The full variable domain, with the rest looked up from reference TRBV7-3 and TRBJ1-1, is GAGVSQTPSNKVTEKGKYVELRCDPISGHTALYWYRQSLGQGPEFLIYFQGTGAADDSGLPNDRFFAVRPEGSVSTLKIQRTERGDSAVYLCASSPRADGEAFFGQGTRLTVV.

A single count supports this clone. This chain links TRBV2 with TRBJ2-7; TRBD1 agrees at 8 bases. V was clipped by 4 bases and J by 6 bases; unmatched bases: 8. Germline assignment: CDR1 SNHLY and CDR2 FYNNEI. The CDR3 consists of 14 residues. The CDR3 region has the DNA TGTGCCAGCAGTGTGGACAGGGAGTCGCTCGAGCAGTACTTC. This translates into CASSVDRESLEQYF. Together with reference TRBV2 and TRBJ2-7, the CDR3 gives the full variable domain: EPEVTQTPSHQVTQMGQEVILRCVPISNHLYFYWYRQILGQKVEFLVSFYNNEISEKSEIFDDQFSVERPDGSNFTLKIRSTKLEDSAMYFCASSVDRESLEQYFGPGTRLTVT.

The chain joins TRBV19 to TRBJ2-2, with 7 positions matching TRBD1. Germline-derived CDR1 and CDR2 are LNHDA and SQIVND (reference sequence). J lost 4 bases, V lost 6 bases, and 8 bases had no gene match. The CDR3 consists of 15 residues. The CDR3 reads CASRPRGQGTGELFF. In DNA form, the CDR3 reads TGTGCCAGTAGACCGAGGGGGCAGGGCACCGGGGAGCTGTTTTTT.

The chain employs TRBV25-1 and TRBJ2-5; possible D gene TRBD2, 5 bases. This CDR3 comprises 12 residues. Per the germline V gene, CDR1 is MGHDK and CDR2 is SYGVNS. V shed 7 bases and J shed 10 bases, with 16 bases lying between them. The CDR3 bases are TGTGCCAGCACCGGGGAGCCCCAAGACCAGTACTTC. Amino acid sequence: CASTGEPQDQYF.

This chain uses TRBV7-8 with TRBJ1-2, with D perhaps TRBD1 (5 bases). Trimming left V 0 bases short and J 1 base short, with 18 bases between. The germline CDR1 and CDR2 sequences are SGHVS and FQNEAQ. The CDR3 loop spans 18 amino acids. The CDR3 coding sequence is TGTGCCAGCAGCTTAGCGGCAGGGCCCCATATCCTTAACTATGGCTACACCTTC. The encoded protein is CASSLAAGPHILNYGYTF.

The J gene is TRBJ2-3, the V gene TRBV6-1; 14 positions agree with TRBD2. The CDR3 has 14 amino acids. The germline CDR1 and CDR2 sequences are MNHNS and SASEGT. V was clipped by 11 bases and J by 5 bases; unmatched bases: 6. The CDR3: CAGTSGSAGDTQYF. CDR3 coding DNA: TGTGCCGGGACTAGCGGGAGCGCTGGAGATACGCAGTATTTT.

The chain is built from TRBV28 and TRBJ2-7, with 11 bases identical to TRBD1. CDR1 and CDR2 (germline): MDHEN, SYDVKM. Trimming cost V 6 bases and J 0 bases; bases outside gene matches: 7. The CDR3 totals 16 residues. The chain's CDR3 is CASSLAGQGASYEQYF. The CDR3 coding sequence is TGTGCCAGCAGCCTCGCCGGACAGGGGGCCTCCTACGAGCAGTACTTC.

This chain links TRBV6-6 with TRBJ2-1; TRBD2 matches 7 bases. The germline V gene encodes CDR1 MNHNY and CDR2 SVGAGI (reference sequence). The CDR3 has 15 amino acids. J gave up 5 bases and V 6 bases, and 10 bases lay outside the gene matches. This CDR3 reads CASSWGGSGDNEQFF. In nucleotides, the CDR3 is TGTGCCAGCAGCTGGGGGGGGAGTGGAGACAATGAGCAGTTCTTC.

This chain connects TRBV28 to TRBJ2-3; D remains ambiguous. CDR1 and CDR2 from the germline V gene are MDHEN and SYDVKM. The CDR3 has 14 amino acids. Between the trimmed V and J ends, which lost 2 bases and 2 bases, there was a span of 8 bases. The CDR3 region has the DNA TGTGCCAGCAGTTTACTCGGGCTCACAGATACGCAGTATTTT. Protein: CASSLLGLTDTQYF.

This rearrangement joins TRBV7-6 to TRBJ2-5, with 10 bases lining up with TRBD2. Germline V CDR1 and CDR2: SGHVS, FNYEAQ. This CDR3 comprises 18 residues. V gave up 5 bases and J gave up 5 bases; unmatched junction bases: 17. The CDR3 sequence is CASSLSRRASGSGETQYF. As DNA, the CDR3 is TGTGCCAGCAGCCTTAGCAGGCGGGCTAGCGGGAGCGGGGAGACCCAGTACTTC.